The 29 T cell receptor beta chains reported below all come from one sample, sequenced in a study of blood T cell repertoires in COVID-19 (TCRdb year 2020). Libraries were built with the immunoSEQ multiplex PCR assay. TCRdb obtained this table from immuneACCESS and retained in-frame rearrangements with V and J assigned. These tables miss some clones; where compared with another copy, unresolved V genes account for less than half of the shortfall, and the remainder is unexplained. The sample records 150,000 to 200,000 clones, 65% to 80% of which are singletons. The top ten hold around 8.1% of the sample. The sequencing input was peripheral blood. The receptors come from a man between 60 and 75 years old with acute or convalescent COVID-19.

This clone was recorded once. The rearrangement joins TRBV11-3 to TRBJ2-2; unclear D gene. V shed 1 base and J shed 3 bases, with 12 bases lying between them. Germline V gene data show CDR1 as SGHNT and CDR2 as YENEEA. This CDR3 has 16 residues. The DNA for the CDR3 is TGTGCCAGCAGCTTAGCGGCAGGCCAGGACACCGGGGAGCTGTTTTTT. Translation: CASSLAAGQDTGELFF.

The chain is built from TRBV5-4 and TRBJ1-1, with D unclear. The germline gives CDR1 SGHNT, CDR2 YYREEE (reference sequence). This CDR3 region has 14 residues. The V end was cut by 0 bases, the J end by 0 bases, with 6 bases between. In DNA, the CDR3 is TGTGCCAGCAGCTTGGGGGCTGTGAACACTGAAGCTTTCTTT. This sequence encodes CASSLGAVNTEAFF.

V is TRBV3-1 (or the pseudogene TRBV3-2) and J is TRBJ1-3, with D perhaps TRBD1 (6 bases). The germline CDR1 and CDR2 sequences are LGHDT and YNNKEL (reference sequence). V was cut by 5 bases and J by 0 bases, with 11 bases left in between. CDR3 length equals 15 residues. The CDR3 DNA sequence: TGTGCCAGCAGCTACGGGACAAACTCTGGAAACACCATATATTTT. It yields the protein CASSYGTNSGNTIYF.

CDR3 amino acids: CSVERQGDSTDTQYF. Written as DNA, the CDR3 is TGCAGCGTTGAACGGCAGGGGGATAGCACAGATACGCAGTATTTT. The V and J genes are TRBV29-1 and TRBJ2-3, with 7 positions matching TRBD1. Trimming at V came to 2 bases and at J to 0 bases, leaving 5 bases not matched to a gene. The CDR3 totals 15 residues. CDR1 and CDR2 (germline): SQVTM, ANQGSEA.

The chain carries TRBV6-6 and TRBJ1-1; D gene ambiguous. This CDR3 spans 11 amino acids. V was clipped by 5 bases and J by 7 bases, with 8 bases between them. The germline V gene encodes CDR1 MNHNY and CDR2 SVGAGI (reference sequence). The CDR3 coding sequence is TGTGCCAGCAGTCTGTCGGGTGAAGCTTTCTTT. It codes for CASSLSGEAFF.

The chain joins TRBV27 to TRBJ2-5; 8 nucleotides line up with TRBD1. Losses at the gene ends were 0 bases for V and 4 bases for J; bases not matched to a gene: 4. Germline CDR1 reads MNHEY; CDR2 reads SMNVEV (reference sequence). The CDR3 consists of 15 residues. The CDR3 bases are TGTGCCAGCAGTTTATCGTGGGACAGGTCAGAGACCCAGTACTTC. Its protein product is CASSLSWDRSETQYF.

This CDR3 reads CASSERGRGNTIYF. CDR3 sequence (DNA): TGTGCCAGCAGTGAAAGGGGGCGCGGAAACACCATATATTTT. The rearrangement joins TRBV6-1 to TRBJ1-3, with 7 bases fitting TRBD1. The germline V gene has CDR1 MNHNS and CDR2 SASEGT. Unmatched junction bases numbered 2, after V lost 2 bases and J lost 4 bases. The CDR3 extends over 14 amino acids.

In its sample, this clone was seen once. The CDR3 spells CASSLSGGSYEQYF. The CDR3 region has the DNA TGTGCCAGCAGCTTGAGCGGGGGTTCCTACGAGCAGTACTTC. This rearrangement joins TRBV13 to TRBJ2-7, with 8 bases aligning to TRBD2. J lost 1 base, V lost 3 bases, and 2 bases had no gene match. This CDR3 is 14 amino acids long. Germline values: CDR1 PRHDT, CDR2 FYEKMQ (reference sequence).

This sequence joins TRBV3-1 (or the pseudogene TRBV3-2) and TRBJ2-3; tentative D call: TRBD2 (7 bases). CDR3 length: 17 residues. Trimming took 4 bases from V and 2 from J, leaving 19 bases between them. The germline V gene has CDR1 LGHDT and CDR2 YNNKEL (reference sequence). The CDR3 protein is CASSPPGGGIYTDTQYF. The CDR3 nucleotides read TGTGCCAGCAGCCCTCCAGGCGGGGGCATCTACACAGATACGCAGTATTTT.

The J gene is TRBJ2-7, the V gene TRBV28; 8 bases agree with TRBD1. The V segment lost 3 bases and the J segment 2 bases; nucleotides outside the gene matches: 3. The CDR3 spans 14 residues. The germline CDR1 and CDR2 sequences are MDHEN and SYDVKM. Here the CDR3 DNA reads TGTGCCAGCAGTTTTCTGGGACAGGCCTACGAGCAGTACTTC. Translating gives CASSFLGQAYEQYF.

V is TRBV24-1 and J is TRBJ2-3; D perhaps matches TRBD1 (6 bases). CDR3 length: 15 amino acids. Germline CDR1 reads KGHDR; CDR2 reads SFDVKD. Trimming left V 3 bases short and J 6 bases short, with 15 bases between. CDR3 DNA sequence: TGTGCCACCAGTGATCGTTCCAGGGGTCATGATACGCAGTATTTT. Its translation: CATSDRSRGHDTQYF.

The CDR3 DNA follows: TGCAGCGTTGATTCAGGGTTTACCTACGAGCAGTACTTC. Translated: CSVDSGFTYEQYF. The chain uses TRBV29-1 and TRBJ2-7; possible D gene TRBD1, 5 bases. CDR1 is SQVTM, CDR2 ANQGSEA, per germline. The V gene lost 3 bases and the J gene lost 2 bases, with 11 bases spanning the gap. This CDR3 is 13 amino acids long.

The CDR3 DNA reads TGTGCCAGCAGCGCGAGACAGGGTGCCGGGGCCAACGTCCTGACTTTC. Its protein product is CASSARQGAGANVLTF. The chain couples TRBV9 to TRBJ2-6; 7 bases match TRBD1. Germline loops: CDR1 SGDLS, CDR2 YYNGEE. Germline trimming cut 3 bases from V and 4 bases from J; bases unmatched to any gene: 7. The CDR3 has 16 amino acids.

J is TRBJ2-7 and V is TRBV30; D might be TRBD2 (6 bases). Trimming left V 2 bases short and J 4 bases short, with 21 bases between. This CDR3 region has 16 residues. From germline, CDR1 is GTSNPN and CDR2 SVGIG (reference sequence). The CDR3 sequence: CAWSSKLGGVFYEQYF. DNA for the CDR3: TGTGCCTGGAGTTCCAAGCTCGGGGGTGTATTTTACGAGCAGTACTTC.

The V call is TRBV10-1, the J call TRBJ2-1; 9 nucleotides match TRBD1. The CDR3 is made up of 15 amino acids. The V segment lost 3 bases and the J segment 5 bases; nucleotides outside the gene matches: 5. The germline V gene has CDR1 WNHNN and CDR2 SYGVQD (reference sequence). The CDR3 nucleotides read TGCGCCAGCAGTGATACCGGGACAGGGAACAATGAGCAGTTCTTC. This gives the protein CASSDTGTGNNEQFF.

This sequence joins TRBV7-9 and TRBJ2-5; 9 bases are shared with TRBD1. The junction had 7 bases not matched to a gene; V was cut back by 5 bases and J by 3 bases. CDR1 and CDR2 from the germline V gene are SEHNR and FQNEAQ (reference sequence). CDR3 size: 15 residues. The DNA of the CDR3 is TGTGCCAGCAGCCCCAAACGGACAGGGGAAGAGACCCAGTACTTC. This sequence encodes CASSPKRTGEETQYF. Full variable domain (missing parts from reference TRBV7-9 and TRBJ2-5): DTGVSQNPRHKITKRGQNVTFRCDPISEHNRLYWYRQTLGQGPEFLTYFQNEAQLEKSRLLSDRFSAERPKGSFSTLEIQRTEQGDSAMYLCASSPKRTGEETQYFGPGTRLLVL.

The V gene is TRBV11-2, the J gene TRBJ1-2, with 7 bases aligning to TRBD1. V shed 2 bases, J shed 5 bases, and the junction held 11 bases outside the gene matches. Germline CDR1 reads SGHAT; CDR2 reads FQNNGV. The CDR3 consists of 16 residues. The CDR3 sequence is CASSLRSTGAPYGYTF. In DNA, the CDR3 is TGTGCCAGCAGCTTACGATCAACAGGGGCACCTTATGGCTACACCTTC. The full variable domain, with the rest looked up from reference TRBV11-2 and TRBJ1-2, is EAGVAQSPRYKIIEKRQSVAFWCNPISGHATLYWYQQILGQGPKLLIQFQNNGVVDDSQLPKDRFSAERLKGVDSTLKIQPAKLEDSAVYLCASSLRSTGAPYGYTFGSGTRLTVV.

J is TRBJ2-3 and V is TRBV23-1, with TRBD1 matching 9 bases. TRBV23-1 is recorded as an ORF, its role being uncertain. Trimming at V came to 3 bases and at J to 5 bases, leaving 12 bases not matched to a gene. The CDR3 has 17 amino acids. CDR3 sequence (DNA): TGCGCCAGCAGTCAGCCCCGGACAGGGGTTATCCTAGATACGCAGTATTTT. Its protein product is CASSQPRTGVILDTQYF.

This rearrangement joins TRBV11-3 to TRBJ2-2, with a weak D call TRBD2 (5 bases). This CDR3 comprises 14 residues. The V end was cut by 0 bases, the J end by 6 bases, with 8 bases between. In germline, CDR1 is SGHNT, CDR2 YENEEA. The CDR3 DNA is TGTGCCAGCAGCTTAGAACAAGCGGCCGGGGAGCTGTTTTTT. As protein: CASSLEQAAGELFF.

The chain combines TRBV5-6 with TRBJ2-3; D perhaps matches TRBD2 (5 bases). The germline V and J ends were trimmed by 4 bases and 1 base, with 10 bases remaining between them. CDR1 SGHDT and CDR2 YYEEEE come from the germline V gene. The CDR3 is made up of 14 amino acids. CDR3: CASSRTLGTDTQYF. The DNA for the CDR3 is TGTGCCAGCAGCCGGACTCTCGGCACAGATACGCAGTATTTT.

This chain links TRBV7-9 with TRBJ2-2, with no clear D. CDR1 SEHNR and CDR2 FQNEAQ come from the germline V gene (reference sequence). Trimming removed 7 bases from V and 8 bases from J, with 8 bases in between. The CDR3 is made up of 11 amino acids. The CDR3 DNA sequence: TGTGCCAGCATCGAAGAGGGGGAGCTGTTTTTT. It yields the protein CASIEEGELFF.

Worth noting for this clone: This same CDR3 is encoded by further DNA sequences in the sample. The V and J genes are TRBV7-3 and TRBJ1-1, with no clear D. Between the trimmed V and J ends, which lost 2 bases and 1 base, there was a span of 8 bases. CDR3 size: 14 residues. The germline V gene encodes CDR1 SGHTA and CDR2 FQGTGA. The CDR3 region has the DNA TGTGCCAGCAGCTTAGTCGGAGCGAACACTGAAGCTTTCTTT. Translating it yields CASSLVGANTEAFF.

This clone was seen more than once but under ten times. The rearrangement links TRBV7-9 to TRBJ1-3; possible D gene TRBD1, 6 bases. Germline CDR1 and CDR2: SEHNR and FQNEAQ (reference sequence). The CDR3 has 15 residues. The ends were cut back, 5 bases at V and 0 bases at J, with 11 bases in the middle. The CDR3 nucleotides are TGTGCCAGCAGCAAGACAGGTGTCTCTGGAAACACCATATATTTT. Translation gives CASSKTGVSGNTIYF.

V gene TRBV27 combines with J gene TRBJ1-2; 8 positions match TRBD1. The CDR3 runs to 14 residues. Germline-derived CDR1 and CDR2 are MNHEY and SMNVEV (reference sequence). V lost 6 bases, J lost 0 bases, and 3 bases stayed unmatched. CDR3 DNA sequence: TGTGCCAGCAGCCGGACAGGGTCTAACTATGGCTACACCTTC. It yields the protein CASSRTGSNYGYTF.

The chain links TRBV11-3 to TRBJ2-3; D perhaps matches TRBD1 (6 bases). Trimming removed 4 bases at V and 0 bases at J, with 11 bases between. From germline, CDR1 is SGHNT and CDR2 YENEEA. The CDR3 covers 15 residues. CDR3 coding DNA: TGTGCCAGCAGCTCAGGGGACACCAGCACAGATACGCAGTATTTT. This codes for CASSSGDTSTDTQYF.

The CDR3 spells CAWFGHNTGELFF. As DNA, the CDR3 is TGTGCCTGGTTTGGACACAACACCGGGGAGCTGTTTTTT. The V call is TRBV30, the J call TRBJ2-2, with D possibly being TRBD1 (5 bases). The CDR3 extends over 13 amino acids. The germline V gene has CDR1 GTSNPN and CDR2 SVGIG (reference sequence). V lost 5 bases and J lost 2, with 9 bases in between.

This sequence joins TRBV15 and TRBJ2-3; 11 positions agree with TRBD2. Trimming cost V 5 bases and J 4 bases; bases outside gene matches: 8. From germline, CDR1 is LNHNV and CDR2 YYDKDF (reference sequence). The CDR3 runs 16 residues. The CDR3 nucleotides are TGTGCCACCAGCTACCGACTAGCGGGGATGTCAGATACGCAGTATTTT. The encoded protein is CATSYRLAGMSDTQYF.

The chain recombines TRBV7-8 with TRBJ2-7; no reliable D call. CDR3 length: 14 residues. V dropped 1 base and J dropped 3 bases, with 10 bases sitting between them. CDR1 and CDR2 (germline): SGHVS, FQNEAQ. The CDR3 is CASSLEDRGYEQYF. The CDR3 coding sequence is TGTGCCAGCAGCTTAGAAGATCGAGGCTACGAGCAGTACTTC.

J is TRBJ1-2 and V is TRBV15, with D possibly matching TRBD1 (5 bases). Trimming took off 1 base at V and 12 bases at J, with 9 bases between the two ends. This CDR3 is 11 amino acids long. Germline assignment: CDR1 LNHNV and CDR2 YYDKDF (reference sequence). The CDR3 region has the DNA TGTGCCACCAGCAGAGCTGACAGCCACACCTTC. It is translated as CATSRADSHTF.